This T cell receptor beta chain was observed in a study of identical twins. This clonotype was seen a handful of times. The target antigen is unknown. The study, taken as a whole, reports: Shared out-of-frame alpha sequences (those common to twins) showed excess low generation probability. Insertions were fewer in abundant cord blood beta clonotypes, whereas memory repertoires showed none of this pattern.

This CDR3 contains 12 residues. V lost 3 bases to trimming and J lost 7 bases, with 9 bases between them. Germline V gene data show CDR1 as SNHLY and CDR2 as FYNNEI. No donor was unhealthy or non-Caucasian. A template switching step contributed a universal primer site, while unique molecular identifiers were present in the cDNA. From the 5' RACE reads, TCRdb called clonotypes with MiXCR, one entry per CDR3 protein. The data show about 720,000 distinct CDR3 sequences, with 8.6% seen just once and around 0.98% held by the top ten. The sample was also linked to a second study, of yellow fever vaccine responses in identical twins.

This sequence originates from a woman under 30 in good health. Sequences were obtained from PBMCs. This chain links TRBV2 with TRBJ1-2; D uncertain. This CDR3 is CASSETTGGYTF. The CDR3 nucleotides are TGTGCCAGCAGTGAGACTACTGGTGGCTACACCTTC.